The clone carrying this TCR beta chain has more than one count but fewer than ten. Its cognate antigen is unknown. The length of the CDR3 is 16 residues. Trimming at V came to 5 bases and at J to 3 bases, leaving 7 bases not matched to a gene. The data originate from a study of T-cell memory formation after mild COVID-19. The study, taken as a whole, reports: Pre-infection memory contained some responding clones, which suggested that cross-reactive memory had joined.

Using its own MiXCR run on the 5' RACE reads, TCRdb lists one record per CDR3 protein. The sample has over 500,000 distinct CDR3 sequences, around 16% seen once; the top ten hold around 8.1%. Input material: PBMCs or a T cell subset sorted from them (not recorded which). J is TRBJ1-2 and V is TRBV12-3 or TRBV12-4, with 12 bases that match TRBD1. The TCR sequence derives from an adult woman who had mild COVID-19 (a few samples of this study predate the infection). Cell type and time point are not known. Here the CDR3 DNA reads TGTGCCAGCAGTCTTGGGACAGGGGGCACACACTATGGCTACACCTTC. Its translation: CASSLGTGGTHYGYTF.